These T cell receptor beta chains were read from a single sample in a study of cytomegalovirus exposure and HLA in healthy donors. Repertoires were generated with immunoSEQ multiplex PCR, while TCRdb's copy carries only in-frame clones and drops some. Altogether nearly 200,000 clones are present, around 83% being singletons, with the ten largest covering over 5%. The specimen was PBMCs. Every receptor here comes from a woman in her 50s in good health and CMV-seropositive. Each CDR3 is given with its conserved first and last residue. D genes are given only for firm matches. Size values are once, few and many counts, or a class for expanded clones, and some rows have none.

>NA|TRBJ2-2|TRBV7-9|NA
TGTGCCAGCAGCTTACGGAACGGGGACACCGGGGAGCTGTTTTTT
CASSLRNGDTGELFF
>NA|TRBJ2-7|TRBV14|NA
TGTGCCAGCAGCCAAGATCTCGGGATATGGTACGAGCAGTACTTC
CASSQDLGIWYEQYF
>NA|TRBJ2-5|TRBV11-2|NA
TGTGCCAGCAGCTTAGCGGGGGCGGGAGTTGGGGAGACCCAGTACTTC
CASSLAGAGVGETQYF
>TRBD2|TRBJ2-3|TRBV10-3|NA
TGTGCCATCCGGGACTATTACAAAGATACGCAGTATTTT
CAIRDYYKDTQYF
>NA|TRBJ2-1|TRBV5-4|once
TGTGCCAGCAGCTTGGATCTGCGTTCCTCCTACAATGAGCAGTTCTTC
CASSLDLRSSYNEQFF
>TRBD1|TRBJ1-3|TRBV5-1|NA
TGCGCCAGCAGCCCGATGACAGGGGTAGGAAACACCATATATTTT
CASSPMTGVGNTIYF
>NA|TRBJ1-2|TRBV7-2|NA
TGTGCCAGCAGCTTAGCGGCAGGGGCGAACTATGGCTACACCTTC
CASSLAAGANYGYTF
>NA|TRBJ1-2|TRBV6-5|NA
TGTGCCAGCAGTTACCTGGGGGCGCATGGCTACACCTTC
CASSYLGAHGYTF
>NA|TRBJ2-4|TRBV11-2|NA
TGTGCCAGCAGCGCAGGGGGGGCCAAAAACATTCAGTACTTC
CASSAGGAKNIQYF
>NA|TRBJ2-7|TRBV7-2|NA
TGTGCCAGCAGCTTATCTGCGGCGGGGCGGAACACCTACGAGCAGTACTTC
CASSLSAAGRNTYEQYF
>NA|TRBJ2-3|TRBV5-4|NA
TGTGCCAGGAGACAGGACTTATCCACAGATACGCAGTATTTT
CARRQDLSTDTQYF
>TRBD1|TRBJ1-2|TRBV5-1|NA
TGCGCCAGCCGACCGGGACAGGGAGTCGATGGCTACACCTTC
CASRPGQGVDGYTF
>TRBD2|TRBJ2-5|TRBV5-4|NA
TGTGCCAGCAGCTTGGCTACTAGCGGGCAAGAGACCCAGTACTTC
CASSLATSGQETQYF
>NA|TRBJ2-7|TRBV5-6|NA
TGTGCCAGCAGCACGGCCTACGAGCAGTACTTC
CASSTAYEQYF
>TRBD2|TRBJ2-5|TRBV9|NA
TGTGCCAGCAGCGTAGGGCTAGCGGGGGAAGAGATCCAGTACTTC
CASSVGLAGEEIQYF
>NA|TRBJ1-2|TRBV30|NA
TGTGCCTGGATGGAGGACGGGAGAGACTATGGCTACACCTTC
CAWMEDGRDYGYTF
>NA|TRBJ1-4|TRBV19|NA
TGTGCCAGTAGTGTCCGCTCAACTATCAACGAAAAACTGTTTTTT
CASSVRSTINEKLFF
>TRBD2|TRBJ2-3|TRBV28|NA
TGTGCCAGCAGTTCTTTTCCTAGCGGTAGCACAGATACGCAGTATTTT
CASSSFPSGSTDTQYF
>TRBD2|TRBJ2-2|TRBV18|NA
TGTGCCAGCTCACAGCGGGAGCGGACCGGGGAGCTGTTTTTT
CASSQRERTGELFF
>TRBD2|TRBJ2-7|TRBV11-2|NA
TGTGCCAGCAGCCCCCGGGGAGGGCTTAGCTACGAGCAGTACTTC
CASSPRGGLSYEQYF
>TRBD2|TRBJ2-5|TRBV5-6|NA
TGTGCCAGCAGCCAACCCAGCGGGGGGCAAGAGACCCAGTACTTC
CASSQPSGGQETQYF
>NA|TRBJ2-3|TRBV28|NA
TGTGCCAGCAGTCCCTCCAGGTGGCGCACAGATACGCAGTATTTT
CASSPSRWRTDTQYF
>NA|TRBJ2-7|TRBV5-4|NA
TGTGCCAGCAGCTTGGGCGGCCCCTACGAGCAGTACTTC
CASSLGGPYEQYF
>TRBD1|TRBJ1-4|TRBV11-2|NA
TGTGCCAGCTCCCGGGACAGGGGATTCGTTGCAACTAATGAAAAACTGTTTTTT
CASSRDRGFVATNEKLFF
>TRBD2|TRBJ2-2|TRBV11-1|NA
TGTGCCAGCAGCTTAGGGCCGGCGGGAGGGTCCACCGGGGAGCTGTTTTTT
CASSLGPAGGSTGELFF
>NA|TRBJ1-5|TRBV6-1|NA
TGTGCCAGCAGTGACCCTCAAAGAGGCAATCAGCCCCAGCATTTT
CASSDPQRGNQPQHF
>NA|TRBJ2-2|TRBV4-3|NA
TGCGCCAGCAGCCAAGGCATACGTGCAGGGCACGGGGAGCTGTTTTTT
CASSQGIRAGHGELFF
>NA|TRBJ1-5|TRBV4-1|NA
TGCGCCAGCAGCCAAGAGGAGGTTGGCAGATATCAGCCCCAGCATTTT
CASSQEEVGRYQPQHF
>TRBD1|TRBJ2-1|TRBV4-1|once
TGCGCCAGCAGCCAGGACCCGGGACAGCCGATCAATGAGCAGTTCTTC
CASSQDPGQPINEQFF
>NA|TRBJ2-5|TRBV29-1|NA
TGCAGCGTTGAATCAGGACAAGAGACCCAGTACTTC
CSVESGQETQYF
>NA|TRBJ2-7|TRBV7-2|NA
TGTGCCAGCAGGCTTCTCGGACAGCCCACCTACGAGCAGTACTTC
CASRLLGQPTYEQYF
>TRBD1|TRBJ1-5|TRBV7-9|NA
TGTGCCAGCAGCGTCGGGACAGGTAGGGATCAGCCCCAGCATTTT
CASSVGTGRDQPQHF
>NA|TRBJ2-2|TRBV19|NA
TGTGCCAGTGACGGGGCCGGGGAGCTGTTTTTT
CASDGAGELFF
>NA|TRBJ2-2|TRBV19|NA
TGTGCCAGTAGTATACGGGGGACCGGGGAGCTGTTTTTT
CASSIRGTGELFF
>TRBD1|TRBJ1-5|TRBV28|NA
TGTGCCAGCAGCTTCGGCCCGGGACAGGATAGCAATCAGCCCCAGCATTTT
CASSFGPGQDSNQPQHF
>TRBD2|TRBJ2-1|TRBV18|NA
TGTGCCAGCTCACTGCTAGCGGCTACCTACAATGAGCAGTTCTTC
CASSLLAATYNEQFF
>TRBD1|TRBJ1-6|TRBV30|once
TGTGCCTGGAGTTCCGGAGCAGGGGGAACTGCCCCTTCACCCCTCCACTTT
CAWSSGAGGTAPSPLHF
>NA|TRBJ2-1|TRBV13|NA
TGTGCCAGCAGCACCACGGGGGACTCTCCGCAGTTCTTC
CASSTTGDSPQFF
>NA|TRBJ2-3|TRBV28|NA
TGTGCCAGCACCCCTTTCACAGATACGCAGTATTTT
CASTPFTDTQYF
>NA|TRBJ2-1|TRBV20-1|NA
TGCAGTGCTAACGGGGATAGTGAGCAGTTCTTC
CSANGDSEQFF
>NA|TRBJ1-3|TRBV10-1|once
TGCGCCAGCAGTGCCGGGATTTCTTATGGAAACACCATATATTTT
CASSAGISYGNTIYF
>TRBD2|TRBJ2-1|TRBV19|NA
TGTGCCAGTAGTATAGTCCTAGCGGGGGGCCGATTCTCGGAGCAGTTCTTC
CASSIVLAGGRFSEQFF
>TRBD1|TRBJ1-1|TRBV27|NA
TGTGCCAGCAGTTCCGACAGGGGGCTGGCTGAAGCTTTCTTT
CASSSDRGLAEAFF
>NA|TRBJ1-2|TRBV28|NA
TGTGCCAGCAGTTTATCCCTATGGGGGGGCCAAGGAGGCTACACCTTC
CASSLSLWGGQGGYTF
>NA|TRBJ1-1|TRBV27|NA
TGTGCCAGCAGGGGCAGGGTGAACACTGAAGCTTTCTTT
CASRGRVNTEAFF
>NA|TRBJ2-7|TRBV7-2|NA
TGTGCCAGCAGCTTCGGACAAGAGGCCTACGAGCAGTACTTC
CASSFGQEAYEQYF
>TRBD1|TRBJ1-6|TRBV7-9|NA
TGTGCCAGCAGCTTAAAACAGGGGGGTTCACCCCTCCACTTT
CASSLKQGGSPLHF
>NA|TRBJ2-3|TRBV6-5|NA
TGTGCCAGCAGTTCCAACAGGGTATACACAGATACGCAGTATTTT
CASSSNRVYTDTQYF
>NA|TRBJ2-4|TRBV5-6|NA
TGTGCCAGCAGCTTGCTACAGGGTGTGAACATTCAGTACTTC
CASSLLQGVNIQYF
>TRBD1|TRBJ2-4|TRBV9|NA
TGTGCCAGCAGCGCCCAGGGGGCTGGAAACATTCAGTACTTC
CASSAQGAGNIQYF
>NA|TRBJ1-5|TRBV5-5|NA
TGTGCCAGCAGCTTGGACGTAGGCAATCAGCCCCAGCATTTT
CASSLDVGNQPQHF
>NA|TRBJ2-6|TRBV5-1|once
TGCGCCAGCAAGCAAGGGGCGCAGGGCGGGGCCAACGGCCTGACTTTC
CASKQGAQGGANGLTF
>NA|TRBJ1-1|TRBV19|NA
TGTGCCAGTAGTACCCTTCAGGGGACTGAAGCTTTCTTT
CASSTLQGTEAFF
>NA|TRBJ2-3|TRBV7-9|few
TGTGCCAGCAGCTTATATCCAGATACGCAGTATTTT
CASSLYPDTQYF